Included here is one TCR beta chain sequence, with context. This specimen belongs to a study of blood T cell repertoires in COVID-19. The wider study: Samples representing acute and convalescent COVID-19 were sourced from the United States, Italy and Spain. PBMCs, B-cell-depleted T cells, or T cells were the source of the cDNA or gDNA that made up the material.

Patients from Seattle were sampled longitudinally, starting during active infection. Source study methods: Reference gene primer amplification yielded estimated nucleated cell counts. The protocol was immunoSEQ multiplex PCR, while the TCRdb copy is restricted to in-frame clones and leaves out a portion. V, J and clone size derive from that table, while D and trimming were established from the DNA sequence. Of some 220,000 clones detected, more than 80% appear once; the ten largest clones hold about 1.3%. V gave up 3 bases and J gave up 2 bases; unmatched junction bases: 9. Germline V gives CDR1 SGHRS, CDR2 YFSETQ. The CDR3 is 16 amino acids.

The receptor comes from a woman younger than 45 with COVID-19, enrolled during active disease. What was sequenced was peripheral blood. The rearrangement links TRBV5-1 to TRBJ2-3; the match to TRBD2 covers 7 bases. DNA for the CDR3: TGCGCCAGCAGCTCGGGACTAAACCTCCTCACAGATACGCAGTATTTT. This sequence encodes CASSSGLNLLTDTQYF.